This T cell receptor beta chain was retrieved from a study of CD8 T cells in ankylosing spondylitis. A single record per CDR3 protein comes from TCRdb applying MiXCR to the 5' RACE reads. The sample lists about 240,000 distinct CDR3 sequences, approximately 9% seen once, with approximately 7% in the top ten. Germline CDR1 GTSNPN, CDR2 SVGIG (reference sequence). V was pared by 5 bases and J by 5 bases, with 10 bases of the junction left unmatched. This CDR3 is built from 14 residues. The chain uses TRBV30 and TRBJ2-5; 8 bases line up with TRBD2. This receptor was identified in a male donor with ankylosing spondylitis or in good health (not recorded which). Sequencing was done on a sample of blood, either unsorted or a sorted T cell fraction (not recorded which). The CDR3 sequence: CAWDSGGPRETQYF. DNA for the CDR3: TGTGCCTGGGACTCGGGGGGGCCGAGGGAGACCCAGTACTTC.